These T cell receptor beta chains were read from a single sample in a study of beta chain features in type 1 diabetes. Clones were read by immunoSEQ multiplex PCR, and TCRdb kept only the in-frame ones, dropping some. The table has about 150,000 clones, about 8.5% seen once; the top ten hold 0.5% to 0.65%. The sample was central memory CD4+ T cells from blood. Receptors originate from a man aged 18 to 30 in good health. CDR3s include the opening cysteine and the closing phenylalanine or tryptophan. The order of the fields is clone size, D gene, V gene, J gene, CDR3 protein, CDR3 DNA. A D gene is named only where the DNA matches it firmly. The size of a clone is reported for some rows only, either as once, few or many, or as a class for expanded clones.

size: few
D: TRBD1
V: TRBV7-9
J: TRBJ2-5
CDR3: CASSLTGGFETQYF
DNA: TGTGCCAGCAGCTTAACAGGGGGCTTCGAGACCCAGTACTTC

size: few
D: NA
V: TRBV2
J: TRBJ2-1
CDR3: CASSGLGAYNEQFF
DNA: TGTGCCAGCAGTGGGCTCGGGGCCTACAATGAGCAGTTCTTC

size: NA
D: TRBD1
V: TRBV5-4
J: TRBJ1-5
CDR3: CASSLQGASNQPQHF
DNA: TGTGCCAGCAGTCTTCAGGGGGCGAGCAATCAGCCCCAGCATTTT

size: few
D: NA
V: TRBV9
J: TRBJ2-1
CDR3: CASSVALARTDEQFF
DNA: TGTGCCAGCAGCGTAGCACTAGCCAGGACCGATGAGCAGTTCTTC

size: few
D: TRBD2
V: TRBV28
J: TRBJ2-1
CDR3: CASSVPGLALNEQFF
DNA: TGTGCCAGCAGCGTGCCGGGACTAGCTTTAAATGAGCAGTTCTTC

size: few
D: NA
V: TRBV9
J: TRBJ1-1
CDR3: CASSAKRRGTEAFF
DNA: TGTGCCAGCAGCGCCAAGAGGAGGGGAACTGAAGCTTTCTTT

size: few
D: NA
V: TRBV4-1
J: TRBJ2-3
CDR3: CASSQARGASTDTQYF
DNA: TGCGCCAGCAGCCAAGCCCGTGGGGCTAGCACAGATACGCAGTATTTT

size: few
D: TRBD1
V: TRBV6-1
J: TRBJ1-1
CDR3: CASSEWRTGRTEAFF
DNA: TGTGCCAGCAGTGAATGGCGGACAGGGAGGACTGAAGCTTTCTTT

size: few
D: NA
V: TRBV27
J: TRBJ2-1
CDR3: CASSFEQGRINEQFF
DNA: TGTGCCAGCAGTTTTGAGCAGGGAAGGATTAATGAGCAGTTCTTC

size: NA
D: TRBD2
V: TRBV10-3
J: TRBJ2-3
CDR3: CAISESRSGATDTQYF
DNA: TGTGCCATCAGTGAGTCGCGCAGCGGGGCCACAGATACGCAGTATTTT

size: few
D: NA
V: TRBV5-8
J: TRBJ1-1
CDR3: CASSLGGRFTEAFF
DNA: TGTGCCAGCAGCTTGGGGGGCAGGTTCACTGAAGCTTTCTTT

size: NA
D: TRBD2
V: TRBV5-1
J: TRBJ2-2
CDR3: CASSFGGGTNTGELFF
DNA: TGCGCCAGCAGCTTTGGGGGGGGGACGAACACCGGGGAGCTGTTTTTT

size: NA
D: NA
V: TRBV7-9
J: TRBJ2-7
CDR3: CASGSTGTTRRLSYEQYF
DNA: TGTGCCAGCGGATCGACCGGGACGACTAGACGCCTTTCCTACGAGCAGTACTTC

size: NA
D: NA
V: TRBV7-6
J: TRBJ1-5
CDR3: CASSPVGGTSNQPQHF
DNA: TGTGCCAGCAGCCCGGTGGGGGGGACTAGCAATCAGCCCCAGCATTTT

size: few
D: TRBD2
V: TRBV29-1
J: TRBJ2-7
CDR3: CSVHGTSGVSYEQYF
DNA: TGCAGCGTCCACGGGACTAGCGGAGTCTCCTACGAGCAGTACTTC

size: many
D: NA
V: TRBV27
J: TRBJ1-1
CDR3: CASSFNEDTEAFF
DNA: TGTGCCAGCAGTTTTAACGAGGACACTGAAGCTTTCTTT

size: NA
D: TRBD1
V: TRBV10-3
J: TRBJ2-7
CDR3: CAISGQGAGEQYF
DNA: TGTGCCATCAGTGGACAGGGGGCAGGAGAGCAGTACTTC

size: many
D: TRBD1
V: TRBV4-3
J: TRBJ1-2
CDR3: CASSRQGHAGGYTF
DNA: TGCGCCAGCAGCAGACAGGGCCATGCAGGCGGCTACACCTTC

size: many
D: NA
V: TRBV29-1
J: TRBJ1-2
CDR3: CSVGQNYGYTF
DNA: TGCAGCGTTGGGCAGAACTATGGCTACACCTTC

size: NA
D: TRBD1
V: TRBV6-6
J: TRBJ1-2
CDR3: CASSYNRDRNYGYTF
DNA: TGTGCCAGCAGTTATAACAGGGACAGAAACTATGGCTACACCTTC

size: few
D: NA
V: TRBV30
J: TRBJ2-4
CDR3: CAWSLRLENIQYF
DNA: TGTGCCTGGAGTTTGCGCCTCGAAAACATTCAGTACTTC

size: NA
D: NA
V: TRBV6-5
J: TRBJ1-1
CDR3: CASSYGRNTEAFF
DNA: TGTGCCAGCAGTTACGGCAGGAACACTGAAGCTTTCTTT

size: few
D: TRBD1
V: TRBV5-1
J: TRBJ1-6
CDR3: CASSPRPGQGPNSPLHF
DNA: TGCGCCAGCAGCCCACGACCGGGACAGGGACCTAATTCACCCCTCCACTTT

size: few
D: NA
V: TRBV11-2
J: TRBJ2-7
CDR3: CASSLAAGEQYF
DNA: TGTGCCAGCAGCTTAGCGGCGGGGGAGCAGTACTTC

size: NA
D: TRBD2
V: TRBV7-2
J: TRBJ2-7
CDR3: CASSLAGLAGATSSYEQYF
DNA: TGTGCCAGCAGCTTAGCGGGACTAGCGGGAGCAACCTCATCCTACGAGCAGTACTTC

size: NA
D: TRBD1
V: TRBV30
J: TRBJ1-4
CDR3: CAWSVQGAEKLFF
DNA: TGTGCCTGGAGTGTACAGGGGGCCGAAAAATTGTTTTTT

size: few
D: NA
V: TRBV11-2
J: TRBJ2-2
CDR3: CASSLGQGIYTGELFF
DNA: TGTGCCAGCAGCTTAGGGCAGGGGATATACACCGGGGAGCTGTTTTTT

size: NA
D: NA
V: TRBV7-9
J: TRBJ1-1
CDR3: CASSLAGEGQSSAFF
DNA: TGTGCCAGCAGCTTAGCTGGGGAGGGGCAGTCTTCAGCTTTCTTT

size: few
D: NA
V: TRBV7-2
J: TRBJ1-1
CDR3: CASTLVVGNTEAFF
DNA: TGTGCCAGCACCTTAGTCGTCGGGAACACTGAAGCTTTCTTT

size: NA
D: TRBD2
V: TRBV9
J: TRBJ2-5
CDR3: CASSVGVGLAGEETQYF
DNA: TGTGCCAGCAGCGTAGGAGTGGGACTAGCGGGAGAAGAGACCCAGTACTTC

size: NA
D: TRBD1
V: TRBV18
J: TRBJ1-6
CDR3: CASSPTGENSPLHF
DNA: TGTGCCAGCTCACCGACAGGGGAAAATTCACCCCTCCACTTT

size: few
D: TRBD2
V: TRBV10-3
J: TRBJ2-7
CDR3: CAISERTSGRYEQYF
DNA: TGTGCCATCAGTGAGAGGACTAGCGGTCGCTACGAGCAGTACTTC

size: many
D: NA
V: TRBV9
J: TRBJ2-3
CDR3: CASSSGWDTQYF
DNA: TGTGCCAGCAGCTCAGGATGGGATACGCAGTATTTT

size: few
D: NA
V: TRBV30
J: TRBJ1-5
CDR3: CAWSVRGGARAYQPQHF
DNA: TGTGCCTGGAGTGTACGGGGGGGGGCGCGAGCTTATCAGCCCCAGCATTTT

size: few
D: NA
V: TRBV6-5
J: TRBJ1-4
CDR3: CASSYGQKNEKLFF
DNA: TGTGCCAGCAGTTATGGGCAGAAAAATGAAAAACTGTTTTTT

size: many
D: NA
V: TRBV4-3
J: TRBJ1-4
CDR3: CASSQDGGEKLFF
DNA: TGCGCCAGCAGCCAAGATGGGGGCGAAAAACTGTTTTTT

size: NA
D: TRBD1
V: TRBV27
J: TRBJ2-2
CDR3: CASSLMDRGTTGELFF
DNA: TGTGCCAGCAGTTTAATGGACAGGGGGACGACCGGGGAGCTGTTTTTT

size: NA
D: NA
V: TRBV5-1
J: TRBJ1-3
CDR3: CASSLDGYSGNTIYF
DNA: TGCGCCAGCAGCCTGGACGGTTACTCTGGAAACACCATATATTTT

size: NA
D: TRBD1
V: TRBV18
J: TRBJ1-1
CDR3: CASSQGARTEAFF
DNA: TGTGCCAGCTCACAGGGGGCGCGGACTGAAGCTTTCTTT

size: few
D: TRBD2
V: TRBV2
J: TRBJ2-5
CDR3: CASSGTSGGQETQYF
DNA: TGTGCCAGCAGTGGGACTAGCGGGGGCCAAGAGACCCAGTACTTC

size: NA
D: TRBD2
V: TRBV19
J: TRBJ2-3
CDR3: CASASGGASDTQYF
DNA: TGTGCCAGTGCTAGCGGGGGGGCGTCCGATACGCAGTATTTT

size: many
D: NA
V: TRBV14
J: TRBJ2-5
CDR3: CASSQNNNRGETQYF
DNA: TGTGCCAGCAGCCAAAATAACAACCGGGGGGAGACCCAGTACTTC

size: few
D: NA
V: TRBV28
J: TRBJ1-3
CDR3: CASSRGILWGNTIYF
DNA: TGTGCCAGCAGCCGCGGGATTTTGTGGGGAAACACCATATATTTT

size: few
D: TRBD2
V: TRBV9
J: TRBJ2-1
CDR3: CASSFSGSANEQFF
DNA: TGTGCCAGCAGTTTTAGCGGGAGTGCCAATGAGCAGTTCTTC

size: few
D: NA
V: TRBV6-5
J: TRBJ1-5
CDR3: CASRERGPRNQPQHF
DNA: TGTGCCAGCAGGGAGCGCGGGCCTCGCAATCAGCCCCAGCATTTT

size: few
D: NA
V: TRBV7-6
J: TRBJ1-5
CDR3: CASSLITGRNQPQHF
DNA: TGTGCCAGCAGCTTAATAACAGGCCGCAATCAGCCCCAGCATTTT

size: NA
D: TRBD2
V: TRBV7-2
J: TRBJ2-2
CDR3: CASSQRGGTNTGELFF
DNA: TGTGCCAGCAGCCAACGGGGAGGGACGAACACCGGGGAGCTGTTTTTT

size: NA
D: TRBD2
V: TRBV7-2
J: TRBJ2-1
CDR3: CASSSRGGSYNEQFF
DNA: TGTGCCAGCAGCTCCCGGGGGGGCTCCTACAATGAGCAGTTCTTC

size: NA
D: TRBD1
V: TRBV30
J: TRBJ1-5
CDR3: CAWSDNRQGLKQPQHF
DNA: TGTGCCTGGAGTGATAACCGACAGGGGTTGAAACAGCCCCAGCATTTT

size: few
D: TRBD1
V: TRBV15
J: TRBJ1-6
CDR3: CATSRAGQAGASPLHF
DNA: TGTGCCACCAGCAGAGCGGGACAGGCGGGGGCTTCACCCCTCCACTTT

size: few
D: TRBD1
V: TRBV25-1
J: TRBJ1-5
CDR3: CASRDLKGARRQPQHF
DNA: TGTGCCAGCAGGGACCTGAAGGGGGCACGGAGGCAGCCCCAGCATTTT

size: NA
D: TRBD1
V: TRBV7-2
J: TRBJ2-1
CDR3: CASIPLGGSYNEQFF
DNA: TGTGCCAGCATCCCTTTAGGGGGCAGCTACAATGAGCAGTTCTTC